The 11 T cell receptor beta chains in this list originate from one sample, sequenced in a study of T cell repertoires in cytomegalovirus infection. Each CDR3 protein is one row after TCRdb ran MiXCR on the reads. The sample has 50,000 to 55,000 distinct CDR3 sequences; around 20% are singletons. Antigens for these TCRs are unknown. The sequenced sample was CD8+ T cells from cultured PBMCs, obtained from culture after CMV antigen stimulation. The source of these receptors is a human donor in good health (CMV status not recorded). Some clones in this sample may be carry-over from other donors' samples.

This chain uses TRBV7-8 with TRBJ2-7; TRBD2 aligns across 7 bases. Germline assignment: CDR1 SGHVS and CDR2 FQNEAQ. CDR3 length: 15 residues. Trimming cost V 1 base and J 5 bases; bases outside gene matches: 8. The CDR3 nucleotides are TGTGCCAGCAGCTTAGTCGGCGGGAGAACGCACGAGCAGTACTTC. This sequence encodes CASSLVGGRTHEQYF.

This chain uses TRBV20-1 with TRBJ2-7; TRBD2 matches at 8 bases. The CDR3 runs 16 residues. The V and J ends lost 0 bases and 7 bases, in that order; junction bases with no gene match: 14. Germline V gene data show CDR1 as DFQATT and CDR2 as SNEGSKA (reference sequence). The CDR3 nucleotides are TGCAGTGCTAGAGATCGGGGGGGGTTAGCGCCCCCGGAGCAGTACTTC. Its translation: CSARDRGGLAPPEQYF.

This clonotype appeared a few times. V usage is TRBV12-3 or TRBV12-4 and J usage is TRBJ2-7; 7 bases map to TRBD1. The CDR3 runs to 15 residues. With 6 bases clipped from V and 5 bases from J, the junction kept 13 bases outside the gene matches. The CDR3 loop is CASRGTVNGAHEQYF. CDR3 nucleotide sequence: TGTGCCAGCAGGGGGACAGTCAATGGTGCCCACGAGCAGTACTTC.

J is TRBJ2-2 and V is TRBV4-3, with 14 bases aligning to TRBD2. V was pared by 0 bases and J by 4 bases, with 7 bases of the junction left unmatched. The length of the CDR3 is 19 residues. Germline V gene sequence: CDR1 LGHNA, CDR2 YSLEER. In DNA, the CDR3 is TGCGCCAGCAGCCAAGACCGACTAGCGGGGGGGCCAAGCACCGGGGAGCTGTTTTTT. Translated, it gives CASSQDRLAGGPSTGELFF.

The CDR3 sequence: CASSRTAGSYEQYF. As DNA, the CDR3 is TGTGCCAGCAGCCGCACGGCAGGGTCCTACGAGCAGTACTTC. The chain links TRBV7-6 to TRBJ2-7; TRBD1 is a possible D gene (5 bases). CDR1 is SGHVS and CDR2 is FNYEAQ in the germline V gene. The CDR3 covers 14 residues. V lost 5 bases, J lost 1 base, and 12 bases lay in between.

The V gene is TRBV4-3, the J gene TRBJ2-3; maybe TRBD1 (7 bases). The CDR3 extends over 15 amino acids. The V gene lost 8 bases and the J gene lost 3 bases, with 18 bases spanning the gap. CDR1 is LGHNA and CDR2 is YSLEER in the germline V gene. CDR3 coding DNA: TGCGCCAGCTTCCCCAGGGGGGAGAGAACAGATACGCAGTATTTT. Translated, it gives CASFPRGERTDTQYF.

The chain joins TRBV6-2 or TRBV6-3 to TRBJ2-1, with 8 bases fitting TRBD2. V dropped 5 bases and J dropped 1; count of bases not matched to a gene: 16. Germline CDR1 reads MNHEY; CDR2 reads SVGEGT. CDR3 length: 19 amino acids. The CDR3 nucleotides are TGTGCCAGCAGTCCGCGCGCGAGCGGGGGCTTTTTTTCCTACAATGAGCAGTTCTTC. It encodes CASSPRASGGFFSYNEQFF.

In this sample, this clonotype turned up a few times. The rearrangement links TRBV29-1 to TRBJ2-7; the match to TRBD1 covers 8 bases. The CDR3 sequence is 13 residues long. V lost 7 bases to trimming and J lost 5 bases; unmatched junction nucleotides: 10. Per the germline V gene, CDR1 is SQVTM and CDR2 is ANQGSEA. The CDR3 bases are TGCAGCGCCCTAGGGGGACAGGTGGACGAGCAGTACTTC. Protein sequence: CSALGGQVDEQYF.

V is TRBV7-2 and J is TRBJ2-3; TRBD2 matches at 8 bases. The CDR3 length is 18 residues. J was trimmed by 1 base and V by 5 bases; bases with no gene match: 14. Germline CDR1 and CDR2: SGHTA and FQGNSA. CDR3 DNA: TGTGCCAGCAGCCAGATACCGGGACTAGGACCAGGCACAGATACGCAGTATTTT. This translates into CASSQIPGLGPGTDTQYF.

This clonotype has just a few counts. The genes are TRBV7-3 and TRBJ2-7, with D possibly TRBD1 on 5 matching bases. This CDR3 is built from 16 residues. Per the germline V gene, CDR1 is SGHTA and CDR2 is FQGTGA. The V gene lost 2 bases and the J gene lost 6 bases, with 20 bases spanning the gap. The CDR3 coding sequence is TGTGCCAGCAGCTTATATTCCCCCCAGGCCCAGGGCGAGCAGTACTTC. Protein: CASSLYSPQAQGEQYF. Drawing the rest from reference TRBV7-3 and TRBJ2-7, the complete variable domain is GAGVSQTPSNKVTEKGKYVELRCDPISGHTALYWYRQSLGQGPEFLIYFQGTGAADDSGLPNDRFFAVRPEGSVSTLKIQRTERGDSAVYLCASSLYSPQAQGEQYFGPGTRLTVT.

The chain employs TRBV6-2 or TRBV6-3 and TRBJ1-1; D is undetermined. Trimming took 6 bases from V and 1 from J, leaving 12 bases between them. Germline V gives CDR1 MNHEY, CDR2 SVGEGT. This CDR3 has 14 amino acids. For the CDR3, the DNA is TGTGCCAGCAGCTACAAGGCCTCGAACACTGAAGCTTTCTTT. Translating gives CASSYKASNTEAFF.